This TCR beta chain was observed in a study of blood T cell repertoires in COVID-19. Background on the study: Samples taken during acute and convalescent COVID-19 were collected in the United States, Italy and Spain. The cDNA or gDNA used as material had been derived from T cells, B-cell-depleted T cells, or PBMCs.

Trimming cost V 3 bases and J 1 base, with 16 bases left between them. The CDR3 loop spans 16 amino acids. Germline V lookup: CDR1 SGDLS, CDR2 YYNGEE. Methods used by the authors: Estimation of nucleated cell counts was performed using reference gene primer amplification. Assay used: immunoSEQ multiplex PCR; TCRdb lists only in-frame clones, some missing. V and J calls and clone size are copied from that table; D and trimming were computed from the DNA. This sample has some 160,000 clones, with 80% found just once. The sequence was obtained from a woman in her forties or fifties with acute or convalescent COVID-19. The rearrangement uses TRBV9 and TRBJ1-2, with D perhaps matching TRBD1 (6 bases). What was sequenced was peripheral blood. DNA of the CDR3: TGTGCCAGCAGCGCCGGCGGACAGAGACTTAACTATGGCTACACCTTC. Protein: CASSAGGQRLNYGYTF.